The T cell receptor beta chain described here comes from a study of blood T cell repertoires in COVID-19. Overall study: Specimens from acute and convalescent COVID-19 originated in the United States, Italy and Spain.

Sequencing was performed with immunoSEQ multiplex PCR; in TCRdb, only in-frame clones are kept and a portion is missing. The table shows 100,000 to 150,000 clones, with roughly 74% occurring only once. Germline V lookup: CDR1 SGDLS, CDR2 YYNGEE. There are 17 residues in the CDR3. V lost 4 bases, J lost 0 bases, and 17 bases lay in between. Sequencing was carried out using peripheral blood. The chain employs TRBV9 and TRBJ2-1; a possible D gene is TRBD2 (5 bases). The clonotype originates from a man older than 75 with COVID-19, enrolled during active disease. The CDR3 DNA reads as TGTGCCAGCAGCCAAGGACTCCCCTTAAGCTCCTACAATGAGCAGTTCTTC. It is translated as CASSQGLPLSSYNEQFF.